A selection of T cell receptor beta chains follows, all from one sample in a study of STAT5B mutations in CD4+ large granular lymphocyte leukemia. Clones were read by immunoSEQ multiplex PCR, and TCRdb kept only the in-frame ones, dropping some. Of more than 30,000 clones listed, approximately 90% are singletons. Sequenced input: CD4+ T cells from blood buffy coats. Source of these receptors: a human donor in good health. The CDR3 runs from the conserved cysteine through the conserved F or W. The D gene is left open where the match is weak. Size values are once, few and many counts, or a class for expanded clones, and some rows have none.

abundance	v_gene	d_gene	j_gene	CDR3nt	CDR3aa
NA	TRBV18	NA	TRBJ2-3	TGTGCCAGCTCACCACCGGGACCAGATACGCAGTATTTT	CASSPPGPDTQYF
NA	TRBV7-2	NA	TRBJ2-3	TGTGCCAGCACCCCATTCCAGGGAAGGTCAGATACGCAGTATTTT	CASTPFQGRSDTQYF
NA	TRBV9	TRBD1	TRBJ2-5	TGTGCCAGCAGCGTAGCGGGACAGGGTTTGGAAGAGACCCAGTACTTC	CASSVAGQGLEETQYF
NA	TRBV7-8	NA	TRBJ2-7	TGTGCCAGCAGCTTTGGGCTGGGAGAGCAGTACTTC	CASSFGLGEQYF
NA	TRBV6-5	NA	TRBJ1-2	TGTGCCAGCAGCTTGGCGGGGGAAGGCTACACCTTC	CASSLAGEGYTF
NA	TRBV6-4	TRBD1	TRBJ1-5	TGTGCCAGCAGTGAAAGACAGGGTAGCAATCAGCCCCAGCATTTT	CASSERQGSNQPQHF
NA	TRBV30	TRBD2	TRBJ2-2	TGTGCCTGGAGTCCAGGACTAGCGGGAACCGGGGAGCTGTTTTTT	CAWSPGLAGTGELFF
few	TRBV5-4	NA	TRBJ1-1	TGTGCCAGCAGCTTCGGAGTCATAGTAGAAGCTTTCTTT	CASSFGVIVEAFF
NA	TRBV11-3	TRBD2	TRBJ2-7	TGTGCCAGCAGTCGATCAGGACTAGCGTCCTACGAGCAGTACTTC	CASSRSGLASYEQYF
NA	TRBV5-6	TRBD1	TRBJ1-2	TGTGCCAGCAGCATCGACAGGGGGCATGGCTACACCTTC	CASSIDRGHGYTF
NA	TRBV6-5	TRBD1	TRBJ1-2	TGTGCCAGCAGTTACTGGTCAGGGGGACTGACTGGCTACATCTTC	CASSYWSGGLTGYIF
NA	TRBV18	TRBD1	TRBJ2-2	TGTGCCAGCTCACCACCTAATCCCTACAGGGGGCATGGCACCGGGGAGCTGTTTTTT	CASSPPNPYRGHGTGELFF
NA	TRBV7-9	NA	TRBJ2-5	TGTGCCAGCACACCAGGGGCCCACGGTGGGCCGTTAGAGACCCAGTACTTC	CASTPGAHGGPLETQYF
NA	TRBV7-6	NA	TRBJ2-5	TGTGCCAGCAGCTTAGATTCTCTTGGGCGGGAGTACTTC	CASSLDSLGREYF
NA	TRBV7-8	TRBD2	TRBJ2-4	TGTGCCAGCAGCCCAGGGGGGCGTCGACTAGCGGGCCGGCTAGCCAAAAACATTCAGTACTTC	CASSPGGRRLAGRLAKNIQYF
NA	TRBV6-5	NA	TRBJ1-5	TGTGCCAGCAGAATCAGAGAGTATAGCAATCAGCCCCAGCATTTT	CASRIREYSNQPQHF
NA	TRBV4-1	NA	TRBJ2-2	TGCGCCAGCAGCCAAGAGGGGCTCCGTAGGTCGAACACCGGGGAGCTGTTTTTT	CASSQEGLRRSNTGELFF
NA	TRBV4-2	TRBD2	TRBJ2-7	TGTGCCAGCAGCCAAGATGAGACTAGCGGGAGCGAGCAGTACTTC	CASSQDETSGSEQYF
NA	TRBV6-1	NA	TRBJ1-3	TGTGCCAGCAGTGAACGGACGTGGATCCCCACCATATATTTT	CASSERTWIPTIYF
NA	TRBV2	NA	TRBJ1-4	TGTGCCAGCAGTGATGGGCTTACTAATGAAAAACTGTTTTTT	CASSDGLTNEKLFF
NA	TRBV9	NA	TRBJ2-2	TGTGCCAGCAGCGTCCAGACAGGCACCGGGGAGCTGTTTTTT	CASSVQTGTGELFF
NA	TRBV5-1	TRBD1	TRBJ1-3	TGCGCCAGCAGCCCGAATGACAGGGCCTCTGGAAACACCATATATTTT	CASSPNDRASGNTIYF
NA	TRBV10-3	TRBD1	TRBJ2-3	TGTGCGATATGCCGGGACAGTAACACAGATACGCAGTATTTT	CAICRDSNTDTQYF
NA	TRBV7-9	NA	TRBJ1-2	TGTGCCAGCAGCTTAGCGGCAGCCCGGTGGGGCTACACCTTC	CASSLAAARWGYTF
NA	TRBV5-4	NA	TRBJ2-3	TGTGCCAGCAGCCTAGGTGGGGGTTCGGCACGCACAGATACGCAGTATTTT	CASSLGGGSARTDTQYF
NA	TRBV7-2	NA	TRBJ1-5	TGTGCCAGCAGCCCTGAAGGCGCAGGGAGTCAGCCCCAGCATTTT	CASSPEGAGSQPQHF
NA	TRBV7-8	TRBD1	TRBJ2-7	TGTGCCAGCAGCTTGTCGACAGGGGGCCCCTCCTACGAGCAGTACTTC	CASSLSTGGPSYEQYF
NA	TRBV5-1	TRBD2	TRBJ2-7	TGCGCCAGCAGCTTGGATCCAGCGGGGGGCGAGCAGTACTTC	CASSLDPAGGEQYF
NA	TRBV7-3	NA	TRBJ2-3	TGTGCCAGCAGCTTACGCGCAGCATCCCAGCAGTATTTT	CASSLRAASQQYF
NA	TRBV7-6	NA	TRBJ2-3	TGTGCCAGCAGCCCCAGTGGAGGGAATACGCAGTATTTT	CASSPSGGNTQYF
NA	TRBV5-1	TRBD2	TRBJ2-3	TGCGCCAGCAGCGCGGGGAGGGAGGCAGATACGCAGTATTTT	CASSAGREADTQYF
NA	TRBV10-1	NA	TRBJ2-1	TGCGCCAGCAGTCCGACCAATTGGGACAATGAGCAGTTCTTC	CASSPTNWDNEQFF
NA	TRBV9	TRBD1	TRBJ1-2	TGTGCCAGCAGCCCACTAGACAGGGTTTGGGGCTACACCTTC	CASSPLDRVWGYTF